The clone carrying this TCR beta chain has a handful of counts. The antigen is unknown. This sample stems from a study of cytomegalovirus exposure and HLA in healthy donors. Study-level information: About 82 million unique TCRs from HLA-typed donors were held in an early release of data. General study results and limits: Later on, an analysis showed TCR association rates differing by HLA locus, with DRB1 the most and HLA-C the fewest. Cytomegalovirus association was assigned to 170 or so TCR beta chains. With later analysis, a missense DCLRE1C variant became linked to TCR beta V- and J-gene trimming.

This CDR3 is built from 17 residues. With V trimmed by 1 base and J by 3 bases, 10 bases remained unmatched. Per the germline V gene, CDR1 is LGHNA and CDR2 is YSLEER. It was with 60 Vbeta and 13 Jbeta primers that the PCR ran. Repertoires were generated with immunoSEQ multiplex PCR, while TCRdb's copy carries only in-frame clones and drops some. Of approximately 80,000 clones in the sample, around 68% were seen once. The material sequenced was PBMCs. This sequence originates from a woman between 40 and 50 years old in good health and CMV-seropositive. The chain employs TRBV4-3 and TRBJ1-1; 8 positions agree with TRBD1. CDR3 sequence reads: CASSQVFRGRGDTEAFF. CDR3 DNA: TGCGCCAGCAGCCAAGTTTTCAGGGGGCGAGGGGACACTGAAGCTTTCTTT.